Presented here are 15 T cell receptor beta chains from one specimen sequenced in a study of T cells in women clearing cervical HPV infection. The assay was immunoSEQ multiplex PCR, and TCRdb's table has in-frame clones only and misses some. In total, the table holds tens of thousands of clones. Source material: blood buffy coat. The receptor source for this set is a woman aged 18 to 75 with a cervical HPV16 infection that either progressed to CIN3+ or cleared (not recorded which).

A note on this clone: From the germline J gene comes the end of the CDR3, since the read stops 3 residues before it. This chain joins TRBV19 and TRBJ1-5; TRBD1 aligns across 7 bases. V lost 0 bases, J lost 7 bases, and 6 bases stayed unmatched. CDR3 length: 15 residues. Germline loops: CDR1 LNHDA, CDR2 SQIVND (reference sequence). The CDR3 bases that were read are TGTGCCAGTAGTATAGAAAAGGGGGCAGGGCAGCCC. It specifies CASSIEKGAGQP. The entire CDR3 sequence reads CASSIEKGAGQPQHF.

Comments on this clone: The read finishes 3 residues shy of the CDR3 end, and the germline J gene is used to complete it. The chain links TRBV5-4 to TRBJ2-7; no clear D gene. CDR1 SGHNT and CDR2 YYREEE come from the germline V gene (reference sequence). Deletions cut 0 bases from V and 1 base from J, with 5 bases between. The CDR3 totals 13 residues. The CDR3 sequence: CASSLGSSYEQYF. The sequenced CDR3 bases are TGTGCCAGCAGCTTGGGTTCATCCTACGAG.

Comment on this clone: The read gets to within 3 residues of the CDR3 end, and the germline J gene fills in the rest. The V and J genes are TRBV10-3 and TRBJ1-5; D remains ambiguous. The CDR3 runs to 14 residues. The germline V gene has CDR1 ENHRY and CDR2 SYGVKD. V lost 2 bases and J lost 6, with 11 bases in between. The CDR3 is CAISEEGSGQPQHF. CDR3 bases read: TGTGCCATCAGTGAGGAAGGTTCGGGTCAGCCC.

CDR3 bases read: TGTGCCAGCAGTGAGGGGCGTCAGGGATGGCCC. It specifies CASSEGRQGWP. The CDR3 in full is CASSEGRQGWPQHF. V usage is TRBV2 and J usage is TRBJ1-5; D perhaps matches TRBD1 (5 bases). Read data end 3 residues before the CDR3 end; the end is taken from the germline J gene. V was cut by 3 bases and J by 9 bases, with 15 bases left in between. The CDR3 spans 14 residues. CDR1 SNHLY and CDR2 FYNNEI come from the germline V gene.

Partial CDR3 DNA: TGCAGTGCTAGAGATGGAGGGGCTGTTACG. Translated: CSARDGGAVT. The whole CDR3 region reads CSARDGGAVTQYF. The chain has TRBV20-1 and TRBJ2-3; possible D gene TRBD2, 6 bases. The read finishes 3 residues shy of the CDR3 end, and the germline J gene is used to complete it. V dropped 0 bases and J dropped 8 bases, with 12 bases sitting between them. There are 13 residues in the CDR3. Germline CDR1 is DFQATT and CDR2 is SNEGSKA (reference sequence).

Turning to this clone: The CDR3 is cut off 3 residues early in the read; its end comes from the germline J gene. This rearrangement joins TRBV7-2 to TRBJ2-1; TRBD2 is a possible D gene (5 bases). The germline V gene has CDR1 SGHTA and CDR2 FQGNSA. CDR3 length equals 15 residues. With 2 bases removed from V and 3 bases from J, the gap between germline ends came to 11 bases. CDR3 DNA, as far as it was read: TGTGCCAGCAGCTTAAGTAAACGGGGCTACAATGAG. Translated: CASSLSKRGYNE. The entire CDR3 is CASSLSKRGYNEQFF.

Remarks on this clone: The read ends 3 residues before the CDR3 terminus; that terminus is restored from the germline J gene. The chain is built from TRBV4-2 and TRBJ2-3, with 7 bases lining up with TRBD2. V shed 4 bases, J shed 3 bases, and the junction held 10 bases outside the gene matches. The CDR3 runs 16 residues. Germline loops: CDR1 LGHNA, CDR2 YNFKEQ. CDR3 DNA, as far as it was read: TGTGCCAGCAGCCCCCCGGACGGGGGGTCAACAGATACG. Translation: CASSPPDGGSTDT. The whole CDR3 sequence reads CASSPPDGGSTDTQYF.

Notes on this clone: The read ends 3 residues before the CDR3 terminus; that terminus is restored from the germline J gene. The chain couples TRBV2 to TRBJ2-3, with TRBD2 matching over 10 bases. CDR1 and CDR2 (germline): SNHLY, FYNNEI. J lost 5 bases, V lost 4 bases, and 9 bases had no gene match. The CDR3 length is 16 residues. The part of the CDR3 DNA that was read is TGTGCCAGCAGTGCGGCTAGCGGGGGTGGTGGAGATACG. It encodes CASSAASGGGGDT. The CDR3 in full is CASSAASGGGGDTQYF.

About this clone: The read is 3 residues too short to cover the CDR3 end, so that end is filled in from the germline J gene. The chain recombines TRBV28 with TRBJ2-6; D unresolved. Germline CDR1 is MDHEN and CDR2 is SYDVKM. Deletions cut 7 bases from V and 6 bases from J, with 7 bases between. This CDR3 comprises 12 residues. The CDR3 is CASTRMANVLTF. Partial CDR3 DNA: TGTGCCAGCACCCGTATGGCCAACGTC.

CDR3 amino acids: CASTSGGVNTGELFF. CDR3 DNA, as far as it was read: TGTGCCTCCACTTCCGGGGGGGTCAACACCGGGGAG. The chain combines TRBV11-2 with TRBJ2-2; 8 bases fit TRBD2. The CDR3 goes on 3 residues after the read ends, and that part is filled in from the germline J gene. Losses at the gene ends were 11 bases for V and 2 bases for J; bases not matched to a gene: 10. The length of the CDR3 is 15 residues. Looked up from germline, CDR1 is SGHAT and CDR2 is FQNNGV.

As to this clone: The read ends 3 residues shy of where the CDR3 ends; the end is completed using the germline J gene. Other DNA sequences in this specimen translate into the identical CDR3. The genes are TRBV13 and TRBJ1-2; TRBD1 matches 8 bases. Germline loops: CDR1 PRHDT, CDR2 FYEKMQ (reference sequence). After removal of 3 bases from V and 3 bases from J, the junction contained 6 bases not matched to a gene. This CDR3 comprises 15 residues. CDR3: CASSFQGQGDYGYTF. The part of the CDR3 DNA that was read is TGTGCCAGCAGCTTCCAAGGACAGGGCGACTATGGC.

Worth noting for this clone: The CDR3 goes on 3 residues after the read ends, and that part is filled in from the germline J gene. The chain joins TRBV6-1 to TRBJ1-4; D possibly corresponds to TRBD1 (5 bases). The V end was cut by 3 bases, the J end by 8 bases, with 10 bases between. There are 13 residues in the CDR3. Germline CDR1 and CDR2: MNHNS and SASEGT. The CDR3 sequence: CASSDGTREKLFF. The DNA read from the CDR3 is TGTGCCAGCAGTGATGGGACTCGGGAAAAA.

As to this clone: The read is 3 residues too short to cover the CDR3 end, so that end is filled in from the germline J gene. This sequence joins TRBV9 and TRBJ2-5, with TRBD2 matching over 9 bases. The CDR3 has 18 amino acids. CDR1 and CDR2 from the germline V gene are SGDLS and YYNGEE. V lost 4 bases, J lost 5 bases, and 18 bases stayed unmatched. The CDR3 is CASSSSLGGGGYRETQYF. Incomplete CDR3 DNA: TGTGCCAGCAGCTCGAGTCTAGGCGGGGGGGGCTATCGGGAGACC.

On this clone itself: Read sequence stops 3 residues before the CDR3 end, and the germline J gene provides the missing end. This chain joins TRBV12-3 or TRBV12-4 and TRBJ1-1; no clear D. This CDR3 is built from 14 residues. V was trimmed by 5 bases and J by 5 bases, leaving 15 bases between them. CDR3 protein: CASSPQTKMTEAFF. CDR3 bases read: TGTGCCAGCAGTCCCCAGACAAAAATGACTGAA.

About this clone: Sequencing ends 3 residues short of the CDR3 end; the germline J gene provides the rest. The V and J genes are TRBV5-4 and TRBJ2-3; 9 bases agree with TRBD1. The germline V gene encodes CDR1 SGHNT and CDR2 YYREEE (reference sequence). V gave up 9 bases and J gave up 5 bases; unmatched junction bases: 4. The CDR3 has 12 residues. The sequenced CDR3 bases are TGTGCCACAGGACAGGGGTTAGATACG. This encodes CATGQGLDT. The CDR3 reads in full as CATGQGLDTQYF.